The sequence of this T cell receptor beta chain was determined in a study of blood T cell repertoires in COVID-19. Germline V gene sequence: CDR1 MGHRA, CDR2 YSYEKL. The CDR3 runs 17 residues. Germline trimming cut 4 bases from V and 2 bases from J; bases unmatched to any gene: 11. Sequenced by immunoSEQ multiplex PCR; TCRdb stores in-frame clones only, minus some. The sample records 200,000 to 250,000 clones, around 90% being singletons. Source material: PBMCs or T cells enriched from blood (not recorded which). The rearrangement links TRBV4-1 to TRBJ1-5, with TRBD1 matching over 7 bases. This clonotype originated in a woman aged 30 to 39 who had been exposed to COVID-19. The CDR3 here is CASSLGSTGLGNQPQHF. The CDR3 DNA reads as TGCGCCAGCAGCCTTGGATCGACAGGGCTGGGCAATCAGCCCCAGCATTTT.